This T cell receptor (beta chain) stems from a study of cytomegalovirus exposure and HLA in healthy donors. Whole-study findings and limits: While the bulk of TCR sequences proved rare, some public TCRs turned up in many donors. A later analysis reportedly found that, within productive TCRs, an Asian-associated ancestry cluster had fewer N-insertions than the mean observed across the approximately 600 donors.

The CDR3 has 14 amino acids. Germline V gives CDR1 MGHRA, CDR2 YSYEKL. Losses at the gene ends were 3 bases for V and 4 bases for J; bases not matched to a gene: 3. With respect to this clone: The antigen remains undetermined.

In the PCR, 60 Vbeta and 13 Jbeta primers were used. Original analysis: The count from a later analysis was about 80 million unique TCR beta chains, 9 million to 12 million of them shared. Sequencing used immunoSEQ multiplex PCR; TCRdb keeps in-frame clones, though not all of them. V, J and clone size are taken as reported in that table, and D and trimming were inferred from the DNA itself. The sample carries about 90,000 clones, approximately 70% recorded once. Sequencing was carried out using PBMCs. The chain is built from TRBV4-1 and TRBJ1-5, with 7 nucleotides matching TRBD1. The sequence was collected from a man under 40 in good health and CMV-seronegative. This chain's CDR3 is CASSHSGGNQPQHF. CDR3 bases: TGCGCCAGCAGCCATTCAGGGGGGAATCAGCCCCAGCATTTT.